A selection of T cell receptor beta chains follows, all from one sample in a study of tumor-infiltrating lymphocytes in localized non-small cell lung cancer. Using immunoSEQ multiplex PCR, the repertoire was profiled, and TCRdb retains in-frame clones only, with some absent. The repertoire holds fewer than 8,000 clones, with just under 75% as singletons. The sequenced sample consisted of uninvolved lung tissue not adjacent to the tumor. The receptor source for this set is a human donor with non-small cell lung cancer. Both conserved end residues are part of each CDR3. The D gene is left open where the match is weak. The size field is filled for only some rows; it gives once, few, many or a size class.

TRBJ2-2	-	-	TRBV7-2	CASSFGSGGTGELFF	TGTGCCAGCAGCTTCGGGTCAGGGGGGACCGGGGAGCTGTTTTTT
TRBJ1-1	-	-	TRBV2	CASSAGTARGEAFF	TGTGCCAGCAGTGCCGGGACCGCCCGGGGTGAAGCTTTCTTT
TRBJ2-7	-	-	TRBV19	CASSIRDGSYEQYF	TGTGCCAGTAGTATAAGGGACGGATCCTACGAGCAGTACTTC
TRBJ2-2	TRBD1	few	TRBV6-4	CASSEGTGAGELFF	TGTGCCAGCAGTGAGGGGACAGGGGCCGGGGAGCTGTTTTTT
TRBJ2-5	-	few	TRBV12-5	CASAHYGTEYWETQYF	TGTGCTAGTGCCCACTACGGGACGGAGTACTGGGAGACCCAGTACTTC
TRBJ2-7	TRBD2	-	TRBV9	CASSISGRAYEQYF	TGTGCCAGCAGCATTAGCGGGAGGGCCTACGAGCAGTACTTC
TRBJ2-5	TRBD2	few	TRBV5-1	CASCLLAGQETQYF	TGCGCCAGCTGCTTACTAGCGGGACAAGAGACCCAGTACTTC
TRBJ2-7	TRBD2	few	TRBV30	CAWSVLSGGRVEQYF	TGTGCCTGGAGTGTACTATCGGGAGGGCGAGTCGAGCAGTACTTC
TRBJ2-6	-	-	TRBV25-1	CASSERLSGANVLTF	TGTGCCAGCAGTGAGCGGCTCTCTGGGGCCAACGTCCTGACTTTC
TRBJ1-2	TRBD1	-	TRBV6-5	CASSPGTGNYGYTF	TGTGCCAGCAGTCCCGGGACAGGCAACTATGGCTACACCTTC
TRBJ1-1	-	-	TRBV30	CAWRSSVNTEAFF	TGTGCCTGGAGGTCCAGTGTGAACACTGAAGCTTTCTTT
TRBJ2-5	TRBD2	-	TRBV19	CAAGGEGNRETQYF	TGTGCCGCCGGGGGGGAGGGCAACCGAGAGACCCAGTACTTC
TRBJ1-2	TRBD1	-	TRBV5-1	CASSLEGTANYGYTF	TGCGCCAGCAGCTTGGAAGGGACAGCAAACTATGGCTACACCTTC
TRBJ2-3	-	-	TRBV10-3	CAINGDADTQYF	TGTGCCATCAACGGGGATGCAGATACGCAGTATTTT
TRBJ2-5	-	-	TRBV6-5	CASASRDTQETQYF	TGTGCCAGCGCCTCCCGGGACACCCAAGAGACCCAGTACTTC
TRBJ1-2	-	few	TRBV6-5	CASSPAGAGYYTF	TGTGCCAGCAGCCCTGCCGGGGCTGGATACTACACCTTC
TRBJ1-1	-	-	TRBV5-6	CASSLVPDTEAFF	TGTGCCAGCAGCTTGGTTCCAGACACTGAAGCTTTCTTT
TRBJ2-1	-	-	TRBV5-1	CASSYGDNLGVNEQFF	TGCGCCAGCAGCTACGGGGACAACCTTGGGGTCAATGAGCAGTTCTTC
TRBJ1-1	-	-	TRBV6-1	CASIARSGYAEAFF	TGTGCCAGCATTGCGAGGAGCGGGTACGCTGAAGCTTTCTTT
TRBJ2-7	TRBD2	-	TRBV6-6	CASSFPPGLGYEQYF	TGTGCCAGCAGTTTCCCTCCGGGACTAGGCTACGAGCAGTACTTC
TRBJ1-2	TRBD1	once	TRBV15	CATSENRGLEYGYTF	TGTGCCACCAGCGAAAACAGGGGGCTGGAATATGGCTACACCTTC
TRBJ2-5	-	-	TRBV14	CASSQDRSGTVTQYF	TGTGCCAGCAGCCAAGACAGAAGCGGGACAGTGACCCAGTACTTC
TRBJ2-7	TRBD1	few	TRBV4-2	CASSHPVGTGGEEQYF	TGTGCCAGCAGCCACCCGGTAGGGACAGGGGGCGAGGAGCAGTACTTC
TRBJ1-2	-	-	TRBV5-8	CASSSQAVIGGYTF	TGTGCCAGCAGCTCCCAGGCCGTGATTGGTGGCTACACCTTC
TRBJ1-5	TRBD1	-	TRBV7-2	CASSKEGQGGQPQHF	TGTGCCAGCAGCAAGGAAGGACAGGGCGGTCAGCCCCAGCATTTT
TRBJ2-7	-	-	TRBV7-9	CASSSPRLSNDEQYF	TGTGCCAGCAGCAGTCCCCGACTCTCCAACGACGAGCAGTACTTC
TRBJ2-1	TRBD2	-	TRBV4-3	CASSQEAGGSYNEQFF	TGCGCCAGCAGCCAAGAAGCGGGAGGTTCCTACAATGAGCAGTTCTTC
TRBJ2-6	-	-	TRBV4-3	CASSQDLQRGSGANVLTF	TGCGCCAGCAGCCAAGACCTACAAAGGGGCTCTGGGGCCAACGTCCTGACTTTC
TRBJ1-1	-	-	TRBV7-6	CASSSLGVLNTEAFF	TGTGCCAGCAGCTCCCTGGGGGTGTTGAACACTGAAGCTTTCTTT
TRBJ2-7	-	-	TRBV27	CASRQQGLLSYEQYF	TGTGCCAGCAGGCAACAGGGACTTCTCTCCTACGAGCAGTACTTC
TRBJ2-3	-	-	TRBV9	CASSVDGSLSTDTQYF	TGTGCCAGCAGCGTGGACGGGAGCCTTAGCACAGATACGCAGTATTTT
TRBJ1-5	TRBD1	-	TRBV9	CASSETGEWGQPQHF	TGTGCCAGCAGCGAGACAGGGGAATGGGGTCAGCCCCAGCATTTT
TRBJ1-3	-	-	TRBV11-3	CASSLWAASGNTIYF	TGTGCCAGCAGCTTATGGGCAGCCTCTGGAAACACCATATATTTT